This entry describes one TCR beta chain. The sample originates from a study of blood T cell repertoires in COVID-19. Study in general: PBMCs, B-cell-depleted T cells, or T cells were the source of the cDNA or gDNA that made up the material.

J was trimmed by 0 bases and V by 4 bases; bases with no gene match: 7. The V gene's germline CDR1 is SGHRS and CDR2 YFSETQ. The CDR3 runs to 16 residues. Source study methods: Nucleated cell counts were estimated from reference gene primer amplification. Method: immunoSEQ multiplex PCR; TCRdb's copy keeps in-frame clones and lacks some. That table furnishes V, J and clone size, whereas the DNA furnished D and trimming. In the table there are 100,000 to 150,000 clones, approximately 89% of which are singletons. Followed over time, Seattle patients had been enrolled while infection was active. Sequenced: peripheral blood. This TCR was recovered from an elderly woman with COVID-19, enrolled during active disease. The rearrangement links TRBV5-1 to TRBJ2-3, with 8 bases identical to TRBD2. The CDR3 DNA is TGCGCCAGCAGCCCGGGACTAGTTACTAGCACAGATACGCAGTATTTT. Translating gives CASSPGLVTSTDTQYF.